A single sample gave rise to the 2 T cell receptor beta chains below, sequenced in a study of identical twins. TCRdb re-called the 5' RACE reads through MiXCR, storing one row per CDR3 protein. Among roughly 1.6 million distinct CDR3 sequences, about 32% were seen once, and the ten largest hold 0.25% to 0.3%. Specimen: cord blood. Every receptor here comes from a newborn girl in good health.

Only one count was recorded for this clonotype. The V gene is TRBV6-1, the J gene TRBJ1-2; 8 bases fit TRBD1. CDR3 length equals 14 residues. V lost 2 bases to trimming and J lost 8 bases; unmatched junction nucleotides: 7. Germline values: CDR1 MNHNS, CDR2 SASEGT. For the CDR3, the DNA is TGTGCCAGCAGTGAATCGGGCAGGACAGGGGGCTACACCTTC. It encodes CASSESGRTGGYTF.

The CDR3 nucleotides read TGCAGTGCTAGAACTAGCGGGAGTGTGTACAATGAGCAGTACTTC. Amino acids: CSARTSGSVYNEQYF. The genes are TRBV20-1 and TRBJ2-7; TRBD2 matches at 11 bases. Germline lookup yields CDR1 DFQATT and CDR2 SNEGSKA (reference sequence). The CDR3 is 15 amino acids. The V segment lost 2 bases and the J segment 7 bases; nucleotides outside the gene matches: 10.